The 26 T cell receptor beta chains below come from one sample, sequenced in a study of shared clonotypes between healthy human individuals. This table comes from immunoSEQ multiplex PCR, and its TCRdb copy is limited to in-frame clones, with some not included. The sample contains about 980,000 clones, less than 85% of which appear only once. The sample taken for sequencing was memory CD4+ T cells sorted from blood. The subset here: CD45RA-negative fraction. These receptors originate from a man aged 18 to 29 in good health.

A note on this clone: This CDR3 is also generated by other DNA sequences in the sample. This chain uses TRBV7-2 with TRBJ2-7; maybe TRBD2 (6 bases). The V gene lost 4 bases and the J gene lost 2 bases, with 12 bases spanning the gap. This CDR3 contains 14 residues. The germline gives CDR1 SGHTA, CDR2 FQGNSA. Here the CDR3 reads CASSSPGLAYEQYF. DNA for the CDR3: TGTGCCAGCAGCTCTCCGGGACTTGCCTACGAGCAGTACTTC.

The V gene is TRBV7-2, the J gene TRBJ2-7; 10 bases map to TRBD2. Trimming removed 5 bases from V and 5 bases from J; junction bases left unmatched: 6. This CDR3 has 14 residues. Germline values: CDR1 SGHTA, CDR2 FQGNSA. The CDR3 nucleotides are TGTGCCAGCAGCAGGGGACTAGCGAGCGACGAGCAGTACTTC. As protein: CASSRGLASDEQYF.

The chain has TRBV19 and TRBJ2-7; tentatively, D is TRBD2 (5 bases). Trimming took 5 bases from V and 7 from J, leaving 15 bases between them. This CDR3 spans 13 amino acids. Germline values: CDR1 LNHDA, CDR2 SQIVND (reference sequence). The CDR3 is CASSPRRGREQYF. Here the CDR3 DNA reads TGTGCCAGTAGTCCTCGGAGAGGGCGGGAGCAGTACTTC.

In nucleotides, the CDR3 is TGTGCCAGTAGTCTGACGGGATTTGGGGGGATTAGCTCCTACAATGAGCAGTTCTTC. Translated, it gives CASSLTGFGGISSYNEQFF. The chain has TRBV19 and TRBJ2-1, with D perhaps TRBD2 (6 bases). The CDR3 sequence is 19 residues long. Trimming removed 5 bases from V and 0 bases from J, with 23 bases in between. The germline CDR1 and CDR2 sequences are LNHDA and SQIVND (reference sequence). Together with reference TRBV19 and TRBJ2-1, the CDR3 gives the full variable domain: DGGITQSPKYLFRKEGQNVTLSCEQNLNHDAMYWYRQDPGQGLRLIYYSQIVNDFQKGDIAEGYSVSREKKESFPLTVTSAQKNPTAFYLCASSLTGFGGISSYNEQFFGPGTRLTVL.

A word on this clone: The sample carries other DNA sequences with the same CDR3. The chain links TRBV5-1 to TRBJ1-2, with D uncertain. The CDR3 covers 13 residues. The V end was cut by 4 bases, the J end by 1 base, with 8 bases between. Germline values: CDR1 SGHRS, CDR2 YFSETQ. The DNA for the CDR3 is TGCGCCAGCAGCCCGGAAGGTAACTATGGCTACACCTTC. Translating it yields CASSPEGNYGYTF.

This clone was observed a handful of times. The chain recombines TRBV11-3 with TRBJ2-2; TRBD2 matches at 8 bases. Germline values: CDR1 SGHNT, CDR2 YENEEA. This CDR3 region has 16 residues. Losses at the gene ends were 1 base for V and 4 bases for J; bases not matched to a gene: 5. The CDR3 region has the DNA TGTGCCAGCAGCTTAGCCGGGAGGGGCGGCACCGGGGAGCTGTTTTTT. This sequence encodes CASSLAGRGGTGELFF.

The chain is built from TRBV19 and TRBJ1-1; 11 positions agree with TRBD1. Germline CDR1 reads LNHDA; CDR2 reads SQIVND (reference sequence). The CDR3 consists of 14 residues. V lost 6 bases, J lost 5 bases, and 5 bases stayed unmatched. CDR3 sequence (DNA): TGTGCCAGTAGGAGGACAGGGGGCAGTACTGAAGCTTTCTTT. This gives the protein CASRRTGGSTEAFF.

This clone has only one observation. This sample includes further DNA sequences coding for the same CDR3. The V and J genes are TRBV7-2 and TRBJ2-3, with 8 positions matching TRBD1. Trimming at V came to 6 bases and at J to 4 bases, leaving 6 bases not matched to a gene. This CDR3 is built from 14 residues. Germline CDR1 SGHTA, CDR2 FQGNSA. The DNA for the CDR3 is TGTGCCAGCAGTTTCGACAGGGGCGCAGATACGCAGTATTTT. Protein: CASSFDRGADTQYF.

On this clone itself: The sample holds other DNA sequences that translate to the same CDR3. The V and J genes are TRBV6-5 and TRBJ1-1; D is ambiguous. The V end was cut by 0 bases, the J end by 2 bases, with 7 bases between. The germline gives CDR1 MNHEY, CDR2 SVGAGI. The CDR3 loop spans 14 amino acids. The CDR3, as DNA: TGTGCCAGCAGTTACTCGGGCGGAAACACTGAAGCTTTCTTT. It translates to CASSYSGGNTEAFF.

V is TRBV4-3 and J is TRBJ2-5; D possibly corresponds to TRBD2 (6 bases). Germline CDR1 reads LGHNA; CDR2 reads YSLEER. The CDR3 loop spans 17 amino acids. Deletions cut 0 bases from V and 0 bases from J, with 14 bases between. The CDR3 loop reads CASSQDFKSGYQETQYF. In DNA, the CDR3 is TGCGCCAGCAGCCAAGATTTTAAAAGCGGGTACCAAGAGACCCAGTACTTC.

The chain employs TRBV10-3 and TRBJ2-3; 14 nucleotides line up with TRBD2. The CDR3 length is 17 residues. V lost 1 base to trimming and J lost 2 bases; unmatched junction nucleotides: 2. Germline V CDR1 and CDR2: ENHRY, SYGVKD. The CDR3 protein is CAISEWTSGRTTDTQYF. The CDR3 DNA sequence: TGTGCCATCAGTGAGTGGACTAGCGGGAGGACCACAGATACGCAGTATTTT.

CDR3 sequence (DNA): TGTGCCAGCAGTGAATCTAGGTCCGAATACACAGATACGCAGTATTTT. Translation: CASSESRSEYTDTQYF. The genes are TRBV6-1 and TRBJ2-3; D unclear. Germline CDR1 reads MNHNS; CDR2 reads SASEGT. The CDR3 sequence is 16 residues long. V gave up 2 bases and J gave up 2 bases, with 14 bases separating them.

In regard to this clone: Other DNA sequences in this specimen translate into the identical CDR3. The chain uses TRBV25-1 and TRBJ2-5, with D perhaps matching TRBD2 (5 bases). The ends were cut back, 5 bases at V and 4 bases at J, with 11 bases in the middle. The V gene's germline CDR1 is MGHDK and CDR2 SYGVNS. The length of the CDR3 is 13 residues. The CDR3: CASSPSGGETQYF. The DNA for the CDR3 is TGTGCCAGCAGTCCAAGCGGAGGAGAGACCCAGTACTTC.

The V and J genes are TRBV10-3 and TRBJ1-3; D is unclear. Trimming removed 5 bases from V and 4 bases from J, with 15 bases in between. Looked up from germline, CDR1 is ENHRY and CDR2 is SYGVKD. The CDR3 extends over 15 amino acids. CDR3 DNA: TGTGCCATCAGTCCTGCCCAATCACAGGGAAACACCATATATTTT. This sequence encodes CAISPAQSQGNTIYF.

V usage is TRBV2 and J usage is TRBJ1-1; D call uncertain. The germline CDR1 and CDR2 sequences are SNHLY and FYNNEI. This CDR3 is 12 amino acids long. The V and J ends lost 1 base and 4 bases respectively, with 4 bases between them. This CDR3 is CASSEDFTEAFF. The DNA of the CDR3 is TGTGCCAGCAGTGAAGACTTCACTGAAGCTTTCTTT.

The chain couples TRBV19 to TRBJ2-7, with 10 bases matching TRBD1. Germline CDR1 is LNHDA and CDR2 is SQIVND (reference sequence). V was pared by 7 bases and J by 0 bases, with 9 bases of the junction left unmatched. There are 16 residues in the CDR3. CDR3 loop: CASNRRGTGASYEQYF. The CDR3 DNA sequence: TGTGCCAGTAACCGGCGCGGGACAGGGGCCTCCTACGAGCAGTACTTC. The entire variable domain, with the rest obtained from reference TRBV19 and TRBJ2-7, is as follows: DGGITQSPKYLFRKEGQNVTLSCEQNLNHDAMYWYRQDPGQGLRLIYYSQIVNDFQKGDIAEGYSVSREKKESFPLTVTSAQKNPTAFYLCASNRRGTGASYEQYFGPGTRLTVT.

J is TRBJ2-4 and V is TRBV5-1; D might be TRBD1 (5 bases). Germline CDR1 and CDR2: SGHRS and YFSETQ. The CDR3 consists of 13 residues. Deletions cut 1 base from V and 8 bases from J, with 10 bases between. DNA for the CDR3: TGCGCCAGCAGCTTGAGCCAGGGTGACATTCAGTACTTC. As protein: CASSLSQGDIQYF.

This chain connects TRBV5-1 to TRBJ1-4; D might be TRBD1 (6 bases). This CDR3 comprises 14 residues. Trimming shortened V by 4 bases and J by 6 bases, and 13 bases separated the two germline ends. The germline V gene has CDR1 SGHRS and CDR2 YFSETQ. DNA of the CDR3: TGCGCCAGCAGCCGCTACAGGGTAGATGAAAAACTGTTTTTT. This translates into CASSRYRVDEKLFF.

The chain employs TRBV5-6 and TRBJ2-3; 8 nucleotides align to TRBD2. Per germline, CDR1 SGHDT and CDR2 YYEEEE. This CDR3 has 15 amino acids. V was clipped by 4 bases and J by 8 bases; unmatched bases: 12. CDR3 protein: CASSPPLNGGVTQYF. Written as DNA, the CDR3 is TGTGCCAGCAGCCCCCCCTTGAACGGGGGGGTTACGCAGTATTTT.

This chain joins TRBV11-2 and TRBJ1-4; D is perhaps TRBD1 (5 bases). Trimming stripped 0 bases from V and 12 bases from J, with 17 bases between. Germline-derived CDR1 and CDR2 are SGHAT and FQNNGV. The CDR3 length is 15 residues. Written as DNA, the CDR3 is TGTGCCAGCAGCTTAGATCAGGGTATCGGTGGGCAACTGTTTTTT. Residues: CASSLDQGIGGQLFF.

This chain links TRBV7-2 with TRBJ2-3, with 9 bases aligning to TRBD2. Trimming at V came to 4 bases and at J to 3 bases, leaving 8 bases not matched to a gene. Germline CDR1 is SGHTA and CDR2 is FQGNSA. This CDR3 comprises 16 residues. CDR3 sequence: CASSYSRAGGTDTQYF. In DNA form, the CDR3 reads TGTGCCAGCAGCTACAGTAGAGCGGGGGGAACAGATACGCAGTATTTT.

Comment on this clone: A much larger clone sits a single nucleotide away, making a read error possible. The chain employs TRBV7-9 and TRBJ2-7; TRBD2 is a possible D gene (5 bases). V was shortened by 1 base and J by 2 bases, with 6 bases between the two germline ends. The CDR3 extends over 13 amino acids. The germline gives CDR1 SEHNR, CDR2 FQNEAQ (reference sequence). The CDR3 here is CASSLELAYEQYF. For the CDR3, the DNA is TGTGCCAGCAGCTTAGAACTAGCCTACGAGCAGTACTTC.

The V gene is TRBV15, the J gene TRBJ2-3; unclear D gene. Germline V lookup: CDR1 LNHNV, CDR2 YYDKDF (reference sequence). The CDR3 is 13 residues long. V was cut by 1 base and J by 5 bases, with 7 bases left in between. The CDR3: CATSRGTGDTQYF. Here the CDR3 DNA reads TGTGCCACCAGCAGAGGAACTGGAGATACGCAGTATTTT.

This sequence joins TRBV9 and TRBJ2-7; the D gene is possibly TRBD1 (6 bases). Germline values: CDR1 SGDLS, CDR2 YYNGEE. There are 14 residues in the CDR3. Trimming stripped 4 bases from V and 7 bases from J, with 18 bases between. The CDR3 nucleotides are TGTGCCAGCAGCATCCGGACAGTTGGTGGAGAGCAGTACTTC. It specifies CASSIRTVGGEQYF.

The chain carries TRBV12-5 and TRBJ1-3; no reliable D call. The CDR3 covers 13 residues. Germline V lookup: CDR1 LGHNT, CDR2 FRNRAP. Trimming cost V 10 bases and J 0 bases, with 10 bases left between them. This CDR3 is CATRQDSGNTIYF. The CDR3 region has the DNA TGTGCTACAAGGCAGGACTCTGGAAACACCATATATTTT.

The genes are TRBV5-1 and TRBJ2-3, with a tentative D call TRBD2 (6 bases). Trimming took off 1 base at V and 0 bases at J, with 12 bases between the two ends. CDR1 is SGHRS, CDR2 YFSETQ, per germline. The CDR3 is made up of 16 amino acids. The CDR3 sequence: CASSLSGGTSTDTQYF. CDR3 sequence (DNA): TGCGCCAGCAGCTTGTCCGGGGGAACGAGCACAGATACGCAGTATTTT.